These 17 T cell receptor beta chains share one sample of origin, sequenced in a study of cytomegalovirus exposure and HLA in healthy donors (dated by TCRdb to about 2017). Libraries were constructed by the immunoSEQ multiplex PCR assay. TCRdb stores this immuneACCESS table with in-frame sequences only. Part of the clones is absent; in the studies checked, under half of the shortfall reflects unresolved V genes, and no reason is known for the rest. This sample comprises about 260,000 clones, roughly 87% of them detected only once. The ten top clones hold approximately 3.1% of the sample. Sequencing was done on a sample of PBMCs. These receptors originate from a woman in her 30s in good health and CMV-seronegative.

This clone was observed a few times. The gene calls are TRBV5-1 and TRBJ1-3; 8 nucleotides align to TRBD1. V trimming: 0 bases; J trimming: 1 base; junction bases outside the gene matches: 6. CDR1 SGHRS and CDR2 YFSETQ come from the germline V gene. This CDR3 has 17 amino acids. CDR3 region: CASSLGRTGLSGNTIYF. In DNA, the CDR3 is TGCGCCAGCAGCTTGGGCAGGACAGGGTTGTCTGGAAACACCATATATTTT.

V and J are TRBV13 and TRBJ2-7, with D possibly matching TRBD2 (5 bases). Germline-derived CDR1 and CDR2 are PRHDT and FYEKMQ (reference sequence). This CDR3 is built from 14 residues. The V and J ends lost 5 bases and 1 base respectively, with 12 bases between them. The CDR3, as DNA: TGTGCCAGCAGCGCACTAGTTTCGTCCTACGAGCAGTACTTC. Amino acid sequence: CASSALVSSYEQYF.

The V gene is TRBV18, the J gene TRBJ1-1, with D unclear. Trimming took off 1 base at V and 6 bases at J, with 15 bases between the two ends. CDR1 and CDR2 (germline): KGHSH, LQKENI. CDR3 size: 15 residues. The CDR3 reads CASSPRGSLSSEAFF. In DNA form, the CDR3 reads TGTGCCAGCTCACCACGGGGTAGCTTGTCTTCTGAAGCTTTCTTT.

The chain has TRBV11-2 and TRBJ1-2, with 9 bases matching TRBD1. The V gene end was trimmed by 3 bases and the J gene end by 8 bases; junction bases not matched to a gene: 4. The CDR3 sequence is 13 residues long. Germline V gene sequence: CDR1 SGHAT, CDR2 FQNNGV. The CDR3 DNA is TGTGCCAGCAGCTTCGGACAGGGGACGGGCTACACCTTC. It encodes CASSFGQGTGYTF.

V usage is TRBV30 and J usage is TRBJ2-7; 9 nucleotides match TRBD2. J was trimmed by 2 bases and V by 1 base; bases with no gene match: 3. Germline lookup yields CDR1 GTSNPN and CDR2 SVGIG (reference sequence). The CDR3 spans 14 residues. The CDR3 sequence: CAWSARLAAYEQYF. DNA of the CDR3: TGTGCCTGGAGTGCAAGACTAGCGGCCTACGAGCAGTACTTC. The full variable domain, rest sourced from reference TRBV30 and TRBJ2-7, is SQTIHQWPATLVQPVGSPLSLECTVEGTSNPNLYWYRQAAGRGLQLLFYSVGIGQISSEVPQNLSASRPQDRQFILSSKKLLLSDSGFYLCAWSARLAAYEQYFGPGTRLTVT.

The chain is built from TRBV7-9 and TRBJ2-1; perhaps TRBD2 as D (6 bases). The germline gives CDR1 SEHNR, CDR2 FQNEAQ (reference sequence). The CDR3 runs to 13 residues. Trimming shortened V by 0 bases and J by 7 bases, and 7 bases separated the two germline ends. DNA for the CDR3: TGTGCCAGCAGCTTAGCTGCGGGGAATGAGCAGTTCTTC. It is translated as CASSLAAGNEQFF.

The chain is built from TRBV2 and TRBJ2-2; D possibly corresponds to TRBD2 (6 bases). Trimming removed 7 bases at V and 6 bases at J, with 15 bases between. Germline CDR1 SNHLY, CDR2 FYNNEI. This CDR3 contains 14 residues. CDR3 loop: CASNFRLVPGELFF. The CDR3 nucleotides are TGTGCCAGCAACTTCCGACTAGTACCCGGGGAGCTGTTTTTT.

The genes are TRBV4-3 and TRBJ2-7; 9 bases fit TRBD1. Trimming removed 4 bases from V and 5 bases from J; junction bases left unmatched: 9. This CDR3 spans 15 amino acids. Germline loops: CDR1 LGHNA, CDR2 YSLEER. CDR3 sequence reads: CASSPVGTGFHEQYF. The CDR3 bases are TGCGCCAGCAGCCCCGTAGGGACAGGGTTCCACGAGCAGTACTTC.

The CDR3 nucleotides are TGTGCCAGCAGCGTAGCAAAGACTAGCGGGAGATTGAGGCAGTTCTTC. Its translation: CASSVAKTSGRLRQFF. The chain carries TRBV9 and TRBJ2-1; TRBD2 agrees at 12 bases. The CDR3 runs to 16 residues. Trimming cost V 0 bases and J 12 bases; bases outside gene matches: 10. The germline gives CDR1 SGDLS, CDR2 YYNGEE.

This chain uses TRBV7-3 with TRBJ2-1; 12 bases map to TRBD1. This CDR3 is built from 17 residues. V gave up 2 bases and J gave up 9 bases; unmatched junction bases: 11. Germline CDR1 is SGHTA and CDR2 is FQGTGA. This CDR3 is CASSLRNSGTGGFEQFF. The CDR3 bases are TGTGCCAGCAGCTTACGTAATAGCGGGACAGGGGGCTTTGAGCAGTTCTTC. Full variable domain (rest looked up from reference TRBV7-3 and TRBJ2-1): GAGVSQTPSNKVTEKGKYVELRCDPISGHTALYWYRQSLGQGPEFLIYFQGTGAADDSGLPNDRFFAVRPEGSVSTLKIQRTERGDSAVYLCASSLRNSGTGGFEQFFGPGTRLTVL.

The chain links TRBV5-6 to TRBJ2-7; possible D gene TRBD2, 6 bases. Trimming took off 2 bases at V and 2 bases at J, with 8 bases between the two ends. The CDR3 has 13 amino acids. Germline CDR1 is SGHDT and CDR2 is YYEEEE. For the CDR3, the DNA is TGTGCCAGCAGCTTAGGACTAACCTACGAGCAGTACTTC. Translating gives CASSLGLTYEQYF.

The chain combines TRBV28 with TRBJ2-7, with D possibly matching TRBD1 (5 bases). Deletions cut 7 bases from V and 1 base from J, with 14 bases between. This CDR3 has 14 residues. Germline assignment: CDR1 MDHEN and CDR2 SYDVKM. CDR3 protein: CASTQGLPSYEQYF. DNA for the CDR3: TGTGCCAGCACCCAGGGATTACCTTCCTACGAGCAGTACTTC.

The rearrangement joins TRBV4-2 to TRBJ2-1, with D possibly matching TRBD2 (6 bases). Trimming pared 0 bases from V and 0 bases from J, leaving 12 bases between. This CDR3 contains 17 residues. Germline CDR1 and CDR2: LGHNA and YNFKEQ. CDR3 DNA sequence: TGTGCCAGCAGCCAAGAAGCAATAGCGGCCTCCTACAATGAGCAGTTCTTC. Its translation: CASSQEAIAASYNEQFF.

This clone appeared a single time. CDR3 nucleotide sequence: TGTGCCAGCAGTTTATTTTCGAATGGGGAGCTGTTTTTT. Its translation: CASSLFSNGELFF. The rearrangement uses TRBV28 and TRBJ2-2; no clear D gene. The V end was cut by 1 base, the J end by 8 bases, with 8 bases between. CDR1 is MDHEN and CDR2 is SYDVKM in the germline V gene. This CDR3 spans 13 amino acids. The variable domain in full, with the rest retrieved from reference TRBV28 and TRBJ2-2, is DVKVTQSSRYLVKRTGEKVFLECVQDMDHENMFWYRQDPGLGLRLIYFSYDVKMKEKGDIPEGYSVSREKKERFSLILESASTNQTSMYLCASSLFSNGELFFGEGSRLTVL.

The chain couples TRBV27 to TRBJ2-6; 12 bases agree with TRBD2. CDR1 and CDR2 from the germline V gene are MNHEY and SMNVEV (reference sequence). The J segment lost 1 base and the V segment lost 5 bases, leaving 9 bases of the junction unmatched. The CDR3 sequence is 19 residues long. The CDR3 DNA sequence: TGTGCCAGCAGTATCAACCGACTAGCGGGAGTTTCTGGGGCCAACGTCCTGACTTTC. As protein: CASSINRLAGVSGANVLTF.

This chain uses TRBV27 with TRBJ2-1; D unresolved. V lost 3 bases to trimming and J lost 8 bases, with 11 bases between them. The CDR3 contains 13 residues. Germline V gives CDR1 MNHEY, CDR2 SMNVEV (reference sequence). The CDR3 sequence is CASSFQPIYEQFF. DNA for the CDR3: TGTGCCAGCAGTTTCCAGCCTATCTATGAGCAGTTCTTC.

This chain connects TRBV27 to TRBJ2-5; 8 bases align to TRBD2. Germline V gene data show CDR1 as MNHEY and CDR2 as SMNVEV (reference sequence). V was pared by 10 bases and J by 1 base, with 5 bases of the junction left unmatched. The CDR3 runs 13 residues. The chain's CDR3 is CATGGAGQETQYF. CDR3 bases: TGTGCCACCGGGGGGGCGGGCCAAGAGACCCAGTACTTC.